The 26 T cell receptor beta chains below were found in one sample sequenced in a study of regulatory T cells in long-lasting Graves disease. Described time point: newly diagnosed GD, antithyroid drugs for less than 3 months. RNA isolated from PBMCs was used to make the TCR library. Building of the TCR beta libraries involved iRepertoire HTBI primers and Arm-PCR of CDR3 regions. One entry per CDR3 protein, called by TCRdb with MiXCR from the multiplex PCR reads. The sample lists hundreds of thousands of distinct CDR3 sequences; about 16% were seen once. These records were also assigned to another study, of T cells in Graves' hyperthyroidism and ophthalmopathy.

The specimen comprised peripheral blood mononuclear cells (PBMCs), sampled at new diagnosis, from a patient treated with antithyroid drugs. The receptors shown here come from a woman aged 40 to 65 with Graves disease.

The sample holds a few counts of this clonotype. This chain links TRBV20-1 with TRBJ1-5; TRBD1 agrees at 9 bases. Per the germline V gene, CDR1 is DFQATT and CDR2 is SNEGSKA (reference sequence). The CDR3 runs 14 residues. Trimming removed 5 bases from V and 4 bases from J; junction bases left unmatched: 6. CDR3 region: CSARDRVINQPQHF. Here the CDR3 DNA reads TGCAGTGCTCGGGACAGGGTGATAAATCAGCCCCAGCATTTT.

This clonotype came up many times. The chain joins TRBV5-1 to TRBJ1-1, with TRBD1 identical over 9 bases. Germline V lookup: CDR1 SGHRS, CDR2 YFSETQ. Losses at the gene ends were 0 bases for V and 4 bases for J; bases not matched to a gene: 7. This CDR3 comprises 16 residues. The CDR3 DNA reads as TGCGCCAGCAGCTTGGATGGGGGGACAGGGCCCACTGAAGCTTTCTTT. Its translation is CASSLDGGTGPTEAFF.

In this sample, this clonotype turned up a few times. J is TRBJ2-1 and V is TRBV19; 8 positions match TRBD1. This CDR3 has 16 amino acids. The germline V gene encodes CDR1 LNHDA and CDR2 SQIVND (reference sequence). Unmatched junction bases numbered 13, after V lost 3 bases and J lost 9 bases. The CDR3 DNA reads TGTGCCAGTAGTATGTTGGGTGGACAGGGAGGTAGTGAGCAGTTCTTC. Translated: CASSMLGGQGGSEQFF.

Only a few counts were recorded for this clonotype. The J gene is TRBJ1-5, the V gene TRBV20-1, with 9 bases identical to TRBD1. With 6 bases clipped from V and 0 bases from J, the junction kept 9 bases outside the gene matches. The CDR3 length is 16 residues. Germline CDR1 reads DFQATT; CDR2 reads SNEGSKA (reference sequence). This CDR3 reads CSAPRTGDYSNQPQHF. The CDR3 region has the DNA TGCAGTGCACCTCGGACAGGGGATTATAGCAATCAGCCCCAGCATTTT.

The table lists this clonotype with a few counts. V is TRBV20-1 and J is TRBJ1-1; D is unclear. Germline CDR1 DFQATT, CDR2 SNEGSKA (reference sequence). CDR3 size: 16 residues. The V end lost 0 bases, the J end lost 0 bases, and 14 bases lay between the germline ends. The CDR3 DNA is TGCAGTGCTAGAGATCGGCAGAAAAACATGAACACTGAAGCTTTCTTT. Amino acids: CSARDRQKNMNTEAFF.

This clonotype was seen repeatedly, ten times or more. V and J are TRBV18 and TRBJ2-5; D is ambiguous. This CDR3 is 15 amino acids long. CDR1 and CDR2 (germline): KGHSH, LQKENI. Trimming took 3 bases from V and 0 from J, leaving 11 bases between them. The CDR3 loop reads CASSPSRAYQETQYF. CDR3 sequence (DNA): TGTGCCAGCTCACCGTCCCGGGCGTACCAAGAGACCCAGTACTTC.

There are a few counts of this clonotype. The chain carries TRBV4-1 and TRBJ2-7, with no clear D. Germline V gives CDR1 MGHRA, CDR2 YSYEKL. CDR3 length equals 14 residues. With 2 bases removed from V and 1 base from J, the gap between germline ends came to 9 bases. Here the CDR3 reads CASSQPGFSYEQYF. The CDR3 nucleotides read TGCGCCAGCAGCCAACCAGGTTTTTCCTACGAGCAGTACTTC.

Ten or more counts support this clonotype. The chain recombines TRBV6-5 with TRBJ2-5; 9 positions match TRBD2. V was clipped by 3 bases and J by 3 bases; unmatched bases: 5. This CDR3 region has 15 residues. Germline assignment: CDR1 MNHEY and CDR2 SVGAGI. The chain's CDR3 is CASSYGGGAEETQYF. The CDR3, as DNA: TGTGCCAGCAGTTATGGCGGGGGGGCCGAAGAGACCCAGTACTTC.

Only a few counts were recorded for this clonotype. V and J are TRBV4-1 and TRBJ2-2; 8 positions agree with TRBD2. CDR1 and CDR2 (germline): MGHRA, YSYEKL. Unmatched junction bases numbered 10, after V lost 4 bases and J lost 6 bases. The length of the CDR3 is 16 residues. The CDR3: CASSPRGGNEAGELFF. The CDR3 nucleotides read TGCGCCAGCAGCCCCCGGGGGGGAAACGAGGCCGGGGAGCTGTTTTTT.

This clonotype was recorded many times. CDR3 protein: CASIFEQGNQPQHF. CDR3 DNA sequence: TGTGCCAGCATCTTTGAACAGGGCAATCAGCCCCAGCATTTT. This chain joins TRBV5-8 and TRBJ1-5; the D gene is possibly TRBD1 (5 bases). Germline assignment: CDR1 SGHTS and CDR2 YDEGEE. This CDR3 is 14 amino acids long. V lost 6 bases and J lost 2, with 12 bases in between.

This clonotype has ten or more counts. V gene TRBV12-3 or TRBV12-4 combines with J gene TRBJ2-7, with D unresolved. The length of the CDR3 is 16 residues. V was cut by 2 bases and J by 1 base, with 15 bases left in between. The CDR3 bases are TGTGCCAGCAGTTTATTTGGCGGAACCGCTTCCTACGAGCAGTACTTC. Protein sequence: CASSLFGGTASYEQYF.

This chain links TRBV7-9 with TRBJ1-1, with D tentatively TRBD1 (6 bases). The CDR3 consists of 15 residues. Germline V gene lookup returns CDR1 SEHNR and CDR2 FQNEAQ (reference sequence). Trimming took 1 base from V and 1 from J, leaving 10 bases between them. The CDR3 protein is CASSLGWTENTEAFF. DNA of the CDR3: TGTGCCAGCAGCTTAGGGTGGACAGAGAACACTGAAGCTTTCTTT.

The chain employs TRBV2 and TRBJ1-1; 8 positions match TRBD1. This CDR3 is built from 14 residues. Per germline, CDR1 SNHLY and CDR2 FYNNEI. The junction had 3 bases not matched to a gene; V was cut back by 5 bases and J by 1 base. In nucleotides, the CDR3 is TGTGCCAGCAGTAAACAGGGGGAGAACACTGAAGCTTTCTTT. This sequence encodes CASSKQGENTEAFF.

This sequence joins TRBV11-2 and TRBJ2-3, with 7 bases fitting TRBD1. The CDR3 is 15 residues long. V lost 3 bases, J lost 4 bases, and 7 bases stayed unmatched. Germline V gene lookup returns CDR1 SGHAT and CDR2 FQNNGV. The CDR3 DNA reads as TGTGCCAGCAGCTTGGGACAGAACCACCCAGATACGCAGTATTTT. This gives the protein CASSLGQNHPDTQYF.

The CDR3 DNA reads TGTGCCAGTAGTAGGGGCCGGGACCCCTCCGTACATGAGCAGTTCTTC. Amino acids: CASSRGRDPSVHEQFF. This chain uses TRBV19 with TRBJ2-1; D possibly matches TRBD1 or TRBD2 (5 bases each). The CDR3 spans 16 residues. V was cut by 4 bases and J by 8 bases, with 21 bases left in between. Germline V gene sequence: CDR1 LNHDA, CDR2 SQIVND (reference sequence).

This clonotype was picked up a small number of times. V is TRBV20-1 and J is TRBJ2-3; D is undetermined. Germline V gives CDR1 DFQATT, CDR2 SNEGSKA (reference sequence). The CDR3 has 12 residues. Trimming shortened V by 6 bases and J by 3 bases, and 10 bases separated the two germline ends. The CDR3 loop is CSAPVGTDTQYF. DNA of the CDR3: TGCAGTGCGCCCGTCGGGACAGATACGCAGTATTTT.

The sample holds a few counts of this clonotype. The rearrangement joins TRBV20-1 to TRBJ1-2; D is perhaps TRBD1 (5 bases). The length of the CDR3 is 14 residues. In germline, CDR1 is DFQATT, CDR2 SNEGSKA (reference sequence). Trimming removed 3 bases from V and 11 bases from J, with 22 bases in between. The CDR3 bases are TGCAGTGCTAGTAGTCTTCGGGACTCACATGAATACACCTTC. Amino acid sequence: CSASSLRDSHEYTF.

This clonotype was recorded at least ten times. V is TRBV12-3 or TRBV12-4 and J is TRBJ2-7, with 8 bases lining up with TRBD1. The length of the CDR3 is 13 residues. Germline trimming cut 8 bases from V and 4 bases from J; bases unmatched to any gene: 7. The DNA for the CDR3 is TGTGCCAGCGGAGGACAGGGTTCGTACGAGCAGTACTTC. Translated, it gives CASGGQGSYEQYF.

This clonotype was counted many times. The CDR3 region is CASTGEGTDYGYTF. The CDR3, as DNA: TGTGCCAGCACGGGCGAAGGGACCGACTATGGCTACACCTTC. This chain links TRBV6-2 or TRBV6-3 with TRBJ1-2, with D perhaps TRBD1 (5 bases). Trimming removed 7 bases from V and 3 bases from J, with 15 bases in between. CDR1 MNHEY and CDR2 SVGEGT come from the germline V gene. The CDR3 has 14 amino acids.

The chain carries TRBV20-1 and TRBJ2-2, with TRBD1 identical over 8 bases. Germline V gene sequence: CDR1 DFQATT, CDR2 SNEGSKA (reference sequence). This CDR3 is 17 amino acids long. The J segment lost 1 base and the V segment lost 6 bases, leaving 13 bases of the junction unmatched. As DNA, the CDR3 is TGCAGTGCAAGCGTCTCAAGGACAGGGTGGAACACCGGGGAGCTGTTTTTT. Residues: CSASVSRTGWNTGELFF.

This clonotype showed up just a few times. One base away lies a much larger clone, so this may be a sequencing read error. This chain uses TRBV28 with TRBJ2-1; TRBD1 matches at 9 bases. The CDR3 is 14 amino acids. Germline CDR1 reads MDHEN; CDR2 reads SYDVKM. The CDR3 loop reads CASLNRGLNNERFF. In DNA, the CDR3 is TGTGCCAGCCTCAACAGGGGGCTGAACAATGAGCGGTTCTTC.

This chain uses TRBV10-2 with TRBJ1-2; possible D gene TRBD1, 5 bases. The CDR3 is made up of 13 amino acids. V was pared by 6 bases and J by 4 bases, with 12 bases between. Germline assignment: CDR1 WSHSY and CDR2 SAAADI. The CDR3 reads CASSQEGTYGYTF. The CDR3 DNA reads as TGCGCCAGCAGCCAGGAGGGGACCTATGGCTACACCTTC.

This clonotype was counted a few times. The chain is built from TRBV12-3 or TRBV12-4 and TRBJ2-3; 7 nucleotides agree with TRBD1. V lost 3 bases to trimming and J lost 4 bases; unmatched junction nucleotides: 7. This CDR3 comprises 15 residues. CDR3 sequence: CASSLKGAIADTQYF. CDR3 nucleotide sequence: TGTGCCAGCAGTTTGAAGGGGGCTATTGCAGATACGCAGTATTTT.

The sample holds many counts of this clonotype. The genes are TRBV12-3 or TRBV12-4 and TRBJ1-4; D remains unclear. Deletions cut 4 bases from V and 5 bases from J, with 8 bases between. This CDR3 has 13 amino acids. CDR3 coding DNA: TGTGCCAGCAGTTCGCGACCCAATGAAAAACTGTTTTTT. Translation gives CASSSRPNEKLFF.

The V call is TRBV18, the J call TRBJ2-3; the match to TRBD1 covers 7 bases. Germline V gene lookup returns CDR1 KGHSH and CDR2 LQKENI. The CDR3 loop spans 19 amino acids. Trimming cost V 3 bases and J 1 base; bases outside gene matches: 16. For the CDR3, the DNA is TGTGCCAGCTCACCCCGCCCCTCGACAGGGCATGCGGGCACAGATACGCAGTATTTT. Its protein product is CASSPRPSTGHAGTDTQYF.

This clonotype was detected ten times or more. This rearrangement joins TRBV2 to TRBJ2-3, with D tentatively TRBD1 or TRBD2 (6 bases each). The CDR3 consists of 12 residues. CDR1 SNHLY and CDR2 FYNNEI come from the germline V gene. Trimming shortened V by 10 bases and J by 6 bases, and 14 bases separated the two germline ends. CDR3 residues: CATQEGGDTQYF. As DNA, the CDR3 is TGTGCCACCCAAGAAGGGGGGGATACGCAGTATTTT.